This TCR beta chain is from a study of radiation and T cells in renal cell carcinoma. Sequencing used immunoSEQ multiplex PCR; TCRdb keeps in-frame clones, though not all of them. The repertoire includes fewer than 200,000 clones, about 87% of them detected once, and around 11% sits in the top ten. With V trimmed by 5 bases and J by 4 bases, 4 bases remained unmatched. Germline V gene lookup returns CDR1 LNHDA and CDR2 SQIVND (reference sequence). The CDR3 contains 14 residues. The time point was: blood 4 weeks post-SBRT, at nephrectomy. Treatment specified: 15 Gy SBRT to primary tumor, nephrectomy 4 weeks later.

This sequence joins TRBV19 and TRBJ1-2, with 10 bases that match TRBD1. This specimen was blood, taken from a patient whose treatment included radiotherapy and nephrectomy. The receptor comes from a woman between 50 and 59 years old with renal cell carcinoma. The CDR3 loop reads CASSGQGVSYGYTF. CDR3 in DNA: TGTGCCAGTAGTGGACAGGGGGTAAGCTATGGCTACACCTTC.